These 27 T cell receptor beta chains were sequenced from one sample in a study of cytomegalovirus exposure and HLA in healthy donors. The primer mix had 60 Vbeta and 13 Jbeta primers. Assay used: immunoSEQ multiplex PCR; TCRdb lists only in-frame clones, some missing. The sample has more than 85,000 clones, over 65% seen once; the top ten hold around 8.4%. Input material: PBMCs. These receptors were collected from a man aged 40-49 years in good health and CMV-seropositive.

In regard to this clone: The same CDR3 can be traced to other DNA sequences in this sample. The chain employs TRBV11-2 and TRBJ1-2, with 9 bases identical to TRBD1. V gave up 2 bases and J gave up 4 bases; unmatched junction bases: 11. CDR1 is SGHAT and CDR2 is FQNNGV in the germline V gene. The CDR3 consists of 17 residues. The CDR3 is CASSLPGGQGLAYGYTF. The CDR3 nucleotides are TGTGCCAGCAGCTTACCGGGAGGACAGGGGCTTGCCTATGGCTACACCTTC.

The gene calls are TRBV9 and TRBJ1-4; TRBD1 might be the D (6 bases). V lost 0 bases and J lost 5, with 11 bases in between. Germline V gene sequence: CDR1 SGDLS, CDR2 YYNGEE. There are 15 residues in the CDR3. The CDR3 nucleotides are TGTGCCAGCAGCGTAGACGACGGACAGAATGAAAAACTGTTTTTT. It translates to CASSVDDGQNEKLFF.

V gene TRBV7-9 combines with J gene TRBJ1-2; D gene unclear. Germline loops: CDR1 SEHNR, CDR2 FQNEAQ (reference sequence). This CDR3 comprises 14 residues. The ends were cut back, 5 bases at V and 4 bases at J, with 14 bases in the middle. In DNA, the CDR3 is TGTGCCAGCAGCCAGGCAGGATTTTTCTATGGCTACACCTTC. This sequence encodes CASSQAGFFYGYTF.

This clone was picked up one time. The gene calls are TRBV4-3 and TRBJ2-3, with D uncertain. The length of the CDR3 is 16 residues. With 0 bases removed from V and 4 bases from J, the gap between germline ends came to 14 bases. The germline V gene encodes CDR1 LGHNA and CDR2 YSLEER. This chain's CDR3 is CASSQDFRIGADTQYF. The DNA of the CDR3 is TGCGCCAGCAGCCAAGATTTCAGGATAGGCGCAGATACGCAGTATTTT.

This chain uses TRBV4-1 with TRBJ2-1, with 9 nucleotides matching TRBD1. CDR1 is MGHRA, CDR2 YSYEKL, per germline. V was pared by 4 bases and J by 10 bases, with 8 bases of the junction left unmatched. This CDR3 comprises 14 residues. The CDR3 reads CASSLRDRVDEQFF. CDR3 coding DNA: TGCGCCAGCAGCCTACGGGACAGGGTGGACGAGCAGTTCTTC.

In its sample, this clone was seen a few times. The chain recombines TRBV18 with TRBJ1-6; D not resolved. In germline, CDR1 is KGHSH, CDR2 LQKENI. The length of the CDR3 is 16 residues. Trimming took 2 bases from V and 7 from J, leaving 15 bases between them. In DNA, the CDR3 is TGTGCCAGCTCACCAGGGCAGGCTTCCTCAAATTCACCCCTCCACTTT. This sequence encodes CASSPGQASSNSPLHF.

The chain combines TRBV5-4 with TRBJ2-3, with 9 bases that match TRBD2. This CDR3 is built from 16 residues. Germline V gives CDR1 SGHNT, CDR2 YYREEE (reference sequence). V lost 3 bases, J lost 4 bases, and 9 bases stayed unmatched. The CDR3 DNA is TGTGCCAGCAGCTCCCCAGGAGCGGGGGGCTCAGATACGCAGTATTTT. Translated, it gives CASSSPGAGGSDTQYF.

This clone has only a few counts. The CDR3 coding sequence is TGTGCCAGCAGCTTACCCCCGGGCTACGAGCAGTACTTC. It specifies CASSLPPGYEQYF. This chain uses TRBV7-8 with TRBJ2-7; D is ambiguous. Per germline, CDR1 SGHVS and CDR2 FQNEAQ. This CDR3 spans 13 amino acids. V gave up 2 bases and J gave up 3 bases, with 8 bases separating them.

J is TRBJ2-4 and V is TRBV19; TRBD1 matches 7 bases. Germline CDR1 LNHDA, CDR2 SQIVND (reference sequence). The CDR3 has 18 residues. V lost 7 bases, J lost 2 bases, and 17 bases stayed unmatched. The CDR3 is CASTLGLDRSSSKNIQYF. DNA for the CDR3: TGTGCCAGTACCCTCGGGCTGGACAGGTCCTCCTCCAAAAACATTCAGTACTTC.

V and J are TRBV7-9 and TRBJ2-6; D not certain. Germline V gene lookup returns CDR1 SEHNR and CDR2 FQNEAQ (reference sequence). The CDR3 consists of 14 residues. Between the trimmed V and J ends, which lost 6 bases and 1 base, there was a span of 7 bases. The CDR3 is CASSPLSGANVLTF. In DNA form, the CDR3 reads TGTGCCAGCAGTCCCTTGTCTGGGGCCAACGTCCTGACTTTC.

The chain joins TRBV7-4 to TRBJ1-6; 7 bases agree with TRBD1. CDR3 size: 14 residues. Germline-derived CDR1 and CDR2 are SGHVT and SQSDAQ. With V trimmed by 6 bases and J by 7 bases, 6 bases remained unmatched. The CDR3 region has the DNA TGTGCCAGCAGTCGGGACAGCAAAAATTCACCCCTCCACTTT. Amino acid sequence: CASSRDSKNSPLHF.

J is TRBJ1-3 and V is TRBV5-4, with D maybe TRBD1 (6 bases). This CDR3 is built from 15 residues. The V end lost 2 bases, the J end lost 2 bases, and 11 bases lay between the germline ends. Germline V CDR1 and CDR2: SGHNT, YYREEE (reference sequence). The CDR3 spells CASSLVGAAGNTIYF. The CDR3 DNA is TGTGCCAGCAGCTTAGTGGGGGCTGCTGGAAACACCATATATTTT.

The V gene is TRBV15, the J gene TRBJ1-5; tentative D call: TRBD1 (5 bases). The CDR3 is 15 residues long. The V and J ends lost 4 bases and 2 bases respectively, with 12 bases between them. Looked up from germline, CDR1 is LNHNV and CDR2 is YYDKDF (reference sequence). CDR3 in DNA: TGTGCCACCAGCACTAAAGACAGTCGCAATCAGCCCCAGCATTTT. Its protein product is CATSTKDSRNQPQHF.

About this clone itself: One junction end does not reproduce the germline sequence, and a read error may be involved. The chain links TRBV7-3 to TRBJ2-6; TRBD1 is a possible D gene (5 bases). This CDR3 region has 13 residues. The germline V gene encodes CDR1 SGHTA and CDR2 FQGTGA. The CDR3 sequence: CASSLGGANGLTF. The DNA for the CDR3 is TGTGCCAGCAGCTTAGGTGGGGCCAACGGCCTGACTTTC.

The V gene is TRBV7-8, the J gene TRBJ1-1; a possible D gene is TRBD1 (5 bases). The germline V gene has CDR1 SGHVS and CDR2 FQNEAQ. CDR3 length: 14 amino acids. The V end lost 5 bases, the J end lost 4 bases, and 14 bases lay between the germline ends. CDR3 region: CASSTGGPGTEAFF. CDR3 nucleotides: TGTGCCAGCAGCACAGGAGGGCCGGGCACTGAAGCTTTCTTT. Using reference TRBV7-8 and TRBJ1-1 for the parts outside the CDR3, the full variable domain is GAGVSQSPRYKVAKRGQDVALRCDPISGHVSLFWYQQALGQGPEFLTYFQNEAQLDKSGLPSDRFFAERPEGSVSTLKIQRTQQEDSAVYLCASSTGGPGTEAFFGQGTRLTVV.

This chain connects TRBV10-3 to TRBJ2-3, with 8 bases aligning to TRBD1. Germline V lookup: CDR1 ENHRY, CDR2 SYGVKD. After removal of 10 bases from V and 4 bases from J, the junction contained 7 bases not matched to a gene. The CDR3 runs 13 residues. CDR3 amino acids: CATRTGSPDTQYF. CDR3 DNA: TGTGCCACCAGGACAGGGTCTCCAGATACGCAGTATTTT.

J is TRBJ2-2 and V is TRBV7-2; no clear D gene. The ends were cut back, 0 bases at V and 1 base at J, with 9 bases in the middle. The CDR3 runs 16 residues. Germline CDR1 SGHTA, CDR2 FQGNSA. The CDR3: CASSLAPVLNTGELFF. CDR3 in DNA: TGTGCCAGCAGCTTAGCCCCGGTTCTGAACACCGGGGAGCTGTTTTTT.

This chain connects TRBV27 to TRBJ2-7, with a possible D match to TRBD1 (5 bases). Trimming shortened V by 6 bases and J by 3 bases, and 9 bases separated the two germline ends. This CDR3 spans 12 amino acids. CDR1 and CDR2 (germline): MNHEY, SMNVEV (reference sequence). CDR3 in DNA: TGTGCCAGCAGAAGGGGCGACTACGAGCAGTACTTC. This codes for CASRRGDYEQYF.

The V call is TRBV30, the J call TRBJ2-2; maybe TRBD1 (6 bases). Trimming stripped 2 bases from V and 5 bases from J, with 15 bases between. This CDR3 has 15 amino acids. CDR1 and CDR2 (germline): GTSNPN, SVGIG (reference sequence). CDR3 nucleotide sequence: TGTGCCTGGAGTAAGTTGGGACACAAGACCGGGGAGCTGTTTTTT. Encoded protein: CAWSKLGHKTGELFF.

The CDR3 here is CASSPTGGFYNSPLHF. In nucleotides, the CDR3 is TGTGCCAGCAGCCCAACAGGGGGCTTTTATAATTCACCCCTCCACTTT. The chain joins TRBV11-2 to TRBJ1-6; 9 bases are shared with TRBD1. Germline loops: CDR1 SGHAT, CDR2 FQNNGV. Trimming cost V 5 bases and J 4 bases; bases outside gene matches: 6. CDR3 size: 16 residues.

The CDR3 loop is CASSTGTSGRSPYEQYF. CDR3 coding DNA: TGTGCCAGTAGTACCGGGACTAGCGGGCGAAGTCCCTACGAGCAGTACTTC. V is TRBV19 and J is TRBJ2-7; TRBD2 matches 12 bases. The V gene end was trimmed by 4 bases and the J gene end by 2 bases; junction bases not matched to a gene: 9. CDR1 and CDR2 from the germline V gene are LNHDA and SQIVND (reference sequence). There are 17 residues in the CDR3.

This chain joins TRBV5-1 and TRBJ2-1, with 10 bases fitting TRBD1. The junction had 10 bases not matched to a gene; V was cut back by 0 bases and J by 7 bases. The V gene's germline CDR1 is SGHRS and CDR2 YFSETQ. The CDR3 runs 17 residues. CDR3 amino acids: CASSLGTGTGARNEQFF. CDR3 sequence (DNA): TGCGCCAGCAGCTTGGGTACCGGGACAGGGGCCAGGAATGAGCAGTTCTTC.

V is TRBV11-2 and J is TRBJ2-4, with 8 bases lining up with TRBD1. With V trimmed by 1 base and J by 12 bases, 8 bases remained unmatched. Germline CDR1 and CDR2: SGHAT and FQNNGV. The CDR3 extends over 14 amino acids. The CDR3 DNA follows: TGTGCCAGCAGCTTAGCAGGGGGCAAGGACAGTCAGTACTTC. Translating it yields CASSLAGGKDSQYF.

V and J are TRBV5-3 and TRBJ1-1; 9 positions match TRBD1. TRBV5-3 is noted as an ORF with a role that remains uncertain. With V trimmed by 4 bases and J by 1 base, 11 bases remained unmatched. The CDR3 totals 17 residues. The CDR3 DNA reads TGTGCCAGAAGCCGCCCTCGGCCGGGACAGGGGAACACTGAAGCTTTCTTT. Its translation: CARSRPRPGQGNTEAFF.

As for this clone: This sample includes further DNA sequences coding for the same CDR3. Written as DNA, the CDR3 is TGTGCCAGCAAGACGAGGAGGGCGGGGGAGACCCAGTACTTC. Protein sequence: CASKTRRAGETQYF. The chain carries TRBV28 and TRBJ2-5, with D tentatively TRBD2 (6 bases). The CDR3 covers 14 residues. Germline V lookup: CDR1 MDHEN, CDR2 SYDVKM. V gave up 7 bases and J gave up 5 bases, with 17 bases separating them.

V gene TRBV19 combines with J gene TRBJ2-3; no reliable D call. Looked up from germline, CDR1 is LNHDA and CDR2 is SQIVND (reference sequence). This CDR3 spans 16 amino acids. The V end was cut by 1 base, the J end by 0 bases, with 11 bases between. The CDR3 reads CASSIGGASSTDTQYF. The DNA of the CDR3 is TGTGCCAGTAGTATAGGAGGTGCCTCTAGCACAGATACGCAGTATTTT.

This chain joins TRBV7-2 and TRBJ2-7; 11 bases agree with TRBD2. V trimming: 4 bases; J trimming: 9 bases; junction bases outside the gene matches: 11. There are 15 residues in the CDR3. CDR1 SGHTA and CDR2 FQGNSA come from the germline V gene. CDR3 nucleotide sequence: TGTGCCAGCAGCTCCCAAGGAGCTAGCGGGGGGCCGCAGTACTTC. This encodes CASSSQGASGGPQYF.